These 25 T cell receptor beta chains came from one sample sequenced in a study of blood T cell repertoires in COVID-19. Method: immunoSEQ multiplex PCR; TCRdb's copy keeps in-frame clones and lacks some. The data show some 150,000 clones, around 91% seen once. The specimen sequenced was PBMCs or T cells enriched from blood (not recorded which). Receptors were obtained from a woman in her late teens or twenties who had recovered from COVID-19.

This sequence joins TRBV29-1 and TRBJ1-1; D is unclear. Trimming cost V 7 bases and J 10 bases, with 16 bases left between them. Germline CDR1 SQVTM, CDR2 ANQGSEA. The CDR3 is 11 amino acids. The CDR3 coding sequence is TGCAGCGCCGTGATCGGACTGGGAGCTTTCTTT. Translating it yields CSAVIGLGAFF.

The chain combines TRBV19 with TRBJ2-1, with 9 bases fitting TRBD2. Losses at the gene ends were 5 bases for V and 9 bases for J; bases not matched to a gene: 32. Per germline, CDR1 LNHDA and CDR2 SQIVND (reference sequence). This CDR3 is 22 amino acids long. DNA for the CDR3: TGTGCCAGTAGTCTGGGTAGGGGGCTAGCGGGACGACACTTCCAGGCGCCGGCTGAGCAGTTCTTC. As protein: CASSLGRGLAGRHFQAPAEQFF.

This clone was seen more than once but under ten times. The genes are TRBV6-5 and TRBJ2-7; 8 positions agree with TRBD2. Unmatched junction bases numbered 3, after V lost 6 bases and J lost 2 bases. Germline lookup yields CDR1 MNHEY and CDR2 SVGAGI. This CDR3 has 13 amino acids. CDR3 DNA sequence: TGTGCCAGCAGAAACGGGGGGGCCTACGAGCAGTACTTC. The encoded protein is CASRNGGAYEQYF.

The chain employs TRBV28 and TRBJ1-4; 9 bases are a match to TRBD1. CDR3 length equals 17 residues. Per germline, CDR1 MDHEN and CDR2 SYDVKM. Trimming cost V 7 bases and J 2 bases; bases outside gene matches: 11. CDR3 in amino acids: CASTFSDRGFTNEKLFF. CDR3 nucleotide sequence: TGTGCCAGCACCTTCTCGGACAGGGGTTTTACTAATGAAAAACTGTTTTTT.

V is TRBV27 and J is TRBJ2-7; tentative D call: TRBD2 (5 bases). The CDR3 is 15 residues long. Germline V gives CDR1 MNHEY, CDR2 SMNVEV (reference sequence). The V end was cut by 1 base, the J end by 0 bases, with 10 bases between. CDR3 sequence (DNA): TGTGCCAGCAGTTTATTGGTGGGGAGCTCCTACGAGCAGTACTTC. Protein product: CASSLLVGSSYEQYF.

This chain connects TRBV3-1 (or the pseudogene TRBV3-2) to TRBJ2-7, with D maybe TRBD1 (5 bases). This CDR3 region has 14 residues. The germline V and J ends were trimmed by 4 bases and 2 bases, with 12 bases remaining between them. Looked up from germline, CDR1 is LGHDT and CDR2 is YNNKEL (reference sequence). CDR3: CASSRGSITYEQYF. CDR3 DNA: TGTGCCAGCAGCCGGGGCAGTATTACCTACGAGCAGTACTTC.

The rearrangement joins TRBV18 to TRBJ2-7, with TRBD1 matching 8 bases. CDR1 is KGHSH, CDR2 LQKENI, per germline. Unmatched junction bases numbered 10, after V lost 2 bases and J lost 1 base. CDR3 length equals 17 residues. The CDR3 is CASSPKVGGQGSYEQYF. Written as DNA, the CDR3 is TGTGCCAGCTCACCAAAGGTGGGCGGACAGGGATCCTACGAGCAGTACTTC.

The V and J genes are TRBV19 and TRBJ1-5; TRBD1 aligns across 7 bases. From germline, CDR1 is LNHDA and CDR2 SQIVND (reference sequence). CDR3 length: 14 amino acids. The V segment lost 3 bases and the J segment 5 bases; nucleotides outside the gene matches: 4. CDR3 nucleotides: TGTGCCAGTAGTATTCGACAGGGCTATCAGCCCCAGCATTTT. Translation: CASSIRQGYQPQHF.

The V call is TRBV27, the J call TRBJ1-5, with D unresolved. This CDR3 spans 13 amino acids. Germline V gives CDR1 MNHEY, CDR2 SMNVEV (reference sequence). V shed 4 bases and J shed 1 base, with 5 bases lying between them. The CDR3 sequence: CASSSQSNQPQHF. The CDR3 coding sequence is TGTGCCAGCAGTTCCCAGAGCAATCAGCCCCAGCATTTT.

This clone was seen more than once but under ten times. The chain uses TRBV3-1 (or the pseudogene TRBV3-2) and TRBJ2-7, with a weak D call TRBD2 (6 bases). V was cut by 2 bases and J by 3 bases, with 14 bases left in between. The germline V gene has CDR1 LGHDT and CDR2 YNNKEL (reference sequence). This CDR3 comprises 15 residues. For the CDR3, the DNA is TGTGCCAGCAGCCAAAACTTAGCGGAAAGCTACGAGCAGTACTTC. This encodes CASSQNLAESYEQYF.

This sequence joins TRBV7-6 and TRBJ2-5, with a weak D call TRBD2 (6 bases). The CDR3 contains 15 residues. Germline CDR1 is SGHVS and CDR2 is FNYEAQ. V lost 4 bases, J lost 0 bases, and 12 bases lay in between. CDR3 protein: CASSSFPSDQETQYF. CDR3 nucleotide sequence: TGTGCCAGCAGCTCGTTTCCTAGCGACCAAGAGACCCAGTACTTC. The full variable domain, completed using reference TRBV7-6 and TRBJ2-5, is GAGVSQSPRYKVTKRGQDVALRCDPISGHVSLYWYRQALGQGPEFLTYFNYEAQQDKSGLPNDRFSAERPEGSISTLTIQRTEQRDSAMYRCASSSFPSDQETQYFGPGTRLLVL.

The gene calls are TRBV20-1 and TRBJ1-5; D is unclear. Trimming pared 6 bases from V and 9 bases from J, leaving 12 bases between. This CDR3 region has 11 residues. Germline CDR1 DFQATT, CDR2 SNEGSKA (reference sequence). The DNA for the CDR3 is TGCAGTGCATCCGCGGCGGGGCCCCAGCATTTT. It codes for CSASAAGPQHF.

V gene TRBV3-1 (or the pseudogene TRBV3-2) combines with J gene TRBJ2-7, with TRBD2 matching 11 bases. In germline, CDR1 is LGHDT, CDR2 YNNKEL (reference sequence). This CDR3 contains 16 residues. With 4 bases clipped from V and 2 bases from J, the junction kept 7 bases outside the gene matches. CDR3 sequence reads: CASSRRGLADPYEQYF. CDR3 nucleotide sequence: TGTGCCAGCAGCCGAAGGGGACTAGCGGATCCCTACGAGCAGTACTTC.

The chain employs TRBV7-2 and TRBJ2-1; TRBD2 agrees at 14 bases. CDR1 is SGHTA and CDR2 is FQGNSA in the germline V gene. V lost 1 base to trimming and J lost 12 bases; unmatched junction nucleotides: 14. The CDR3 runs to 18 residues. Here the CDR3 reads CASSLEGAGLAGDGGQFF. As DNA, the CDR3 is TGTGCCAGCAGCTTAGAGGGAGCGGGACTAGCGGGAGACGGTGGGCAGTTCTTC.

V is TRBV9 and J is TRBJ1-3; D is unresolved. The CDR3 is 14 amino acids. The V gene lost 6 bases and the J gene lost 4 bases, with 14 bases spanning the gap. Germline V CDR1 and CDR2: SGDLS, YYNGEE. The CDR3 coding sequence is TGTGCCAGCACCCCCCTGGGAGAAGGAAACACCATATATTTT. Translated, it gives CASTPLGEGNTIYF.

The chain is built from TRBV5-1 and TRBJ1-2; 7 positions agree with TRBD1. The CDR3 runs 14 residues. Germline CDR1 SGHRS, CDR2 YFSETQ. V dropped 4 bases and J dropped 6; count of bases not matched to a gene: 9. Here the CDR3 reads CASSLDRAGDGYTF. The DNA of the CDR3 is TGCGCCAGCAGCCTTGACAGGGCAGGGGATGGCTACACCTTC. Looking up the rest from reference TRBV5-1 and TRBJ1-2 gives the full variable domain: KAGVTQTPRYLIKTRGQQVTLSCSPISGHRSVSWYQQTPGQGLQFLFEYFSETQRNKGNFPGRFSGRQFSNSRSEMNVSTLELGDSALYLCASSLDRAGDGYTFGSGTRLTVV.

The chain couples TRBV2 to TRBJ1-2; TRBD1 agrees at 8 bases. Germline values: CDR1 SNHLY, CDR2 FYNNEI. The CDR3 has 13 amino acids. The junction had 3 bases not matched to a gene; V was cut back by 6 bases and J by 3 bases. The chain's CDR3 is CASREDRDYGYTF. In nucleotides, the CDR3 is TGTGCCAGCAGAGAGGACAGGGACTATGGCTACACCTTC.

This chain connects TRBV5-4 to TRBJ2-7; TRBD2 is a possible D gene (5 bases). V lost 2 bases and J lost 1, with 7 bases in between. CDR3 length equals 13 residues. CDR1 is SGHNT and CDR2 is YYREEE in the germline V gene (reference sequence). Here the CDR3 reads CASSFGKSYEQYF. DNA of the CDR3: TGTGCCAGCAGCTTCGGGAAATCCTACGAGCAGTACTTC.

The chain links TRBV4-1 to TRBJ1-2, with 7 bases lining up with TRBD1. The germline gives CDR1 MGHRA, CDR2 YSYEKL. This CDR3 is built from 16 residues. J gave up 4 bases and V 2 bases, and 10 bases lay outside the gene matches. This CDR3 is CASSQPKEGQSYGYTF. The CDR3 nucleotides are TGCGCCAGCAGCCAACCTAAGGAGGGACAGAGCTATGGCTACACCTTC.

The chain joins TRBV6-5 to TRBJ1-2; 10 bases are shared with TRBD1. J gave up 3 bases and V 7 bases, and 8 bases lay outside the gene matches. Germline V lookup: CDR1 MNHEY, CDR2 SVGAGI. This CDR3 has 15 residues. The CDR3 nucleotides are TGTGCCAGCATTCGGCGGGACAGGGGCCACTATGGCTACACCTTC. Amino acid sequence: CASIRRDRGHYGYTF.

This clone was seen many times. The rearrangement joins TRBV5-1 to TRBJ2-7; 8 bases are shared with TRBD1. The trim removed 0 bases at V and 5 bases at J, leaving 4 bases unmatched. Per germline, CDR1 SGHRS and CDR2 YFSETQ. The CDR3 is 14 residues long. For the CDR3, the DNA is TGCGCCAGCAGCTTGGGCGGACAGGGAAACGAGCAGTACTTC. It yields the protein CASSLGGQGNEQYF.

The chain combines TRBV10-3 with TRBJ1-2; 10 bases fit TRBD1. The CDR3 contains 15 residues. The ends lost 4 bases at V and 7 bases at J; junction bases unmatched: 9. CDR1 ENHRY and CDR2 SYGVKD come from the germline V gene. The CDR3 sequence: CAISAPSRTGGGYTF. The CDR3 DNA reads as TGTGCCATCAGTGCCCCTTCCCGGACAGGGGGTGGCTACACCTTC.

The V gene is TRBV28, the J gene TRBJ1-2; 9 nucleotides match TRBD1. V lost 7 bases and J lost 2; bases outside the gene matches: 8. Germline CDR1 and CDR2: MDHEN and SYDVKM. The CDR3 contains 15 residues. Here the CDR3 DNA reads TGTGCCAGCAAAAAGACAGGGGGACCGAACTATGGCTACACCTTC. Residues: CASKKTGGPNYGYTF.

J is TRBJ2-7 and V is TRBV3-1 (or the pseudogene TRBV3-2); D possibly corresponds to TRBD1 (7 bases). The CDR3 is 15 residues long. Germline V lookup: CDR1 LGHDT, CDR2 YNNKEL (reference sequence). V was pared by 2 bases and J by 4 bases, with 15 bases between. The CDR3 nucleotides read TGTGCCAGCAGCCAACCAGGGGGGTCGGTTTACGAGCAGTACTTC. Translating gives CASSQPGGSVYEQYF.

The V call is TRBV21-1, the J call TRBJ2-7; whether TRBD1, the table's D call, matches the DNA was not checked. TRBV21-1 is given as a pseudogene. The CDR3 loop spans 14 amino acids. CDR3 region: CASSKGQGVGEQYF. Here the CDR3 DNA reads TGTGCCAGCAGCAAGGGACAGGGAGTAGGGGAGCAGTACTTC.